One sample yielded the 21 T cell receptor beta chains listed below, sequenced in a study of OX40 agonist ivuxolimab in advanced cancers. Receptor libraries were prepared by the immunoSEQ multiplex PCR assay. What TCRdb holds here is the immuneACCESS table cut down to in-frame rearrangements. Part of the clones is not present; checked against another copy, under half of the missing clones reflect an unresolved V gene, and the others are unexplained. Across this sample there are approximately 51,000 clones, with over 75% seen only once. Jointly, the top ten make up under 2.5% of the sample. Here the sequenced sample was CD4+ or CD8+ T cells sorted from blood, taken in a trial of the OX40 agonist ivuxolimab. The origin of the receptors is an adult with an advanced solid tumor such as melanoma, head and neck, liver or kidney cancer.

This clone has just a few counts. The chain carries TRBV7-9 and TRBJ1-3; D remains ambiguous. The CDR3 length is 13 residues. Per germline, CDR1 SEHNR and CDR2 FQNEAQ (reference sequence). V was shortened by 5 bases and J by 8 bases, with 13 bases between the two germline ends. CDR3 DNA sequence: TGTGCCAGCAGCGAGAAACAGAGAGACACCATATATTTT. This encodes CASSEKQRDTIYF.

The chain recombines TRBV4-1 with TRBJ1-1; perhaps TRBD1 as D (5 bases). Per the germline V gene, CDR1 is MGHRA and CDR2 is YSYEKL. Trimming removed 2 bases from V and 8 bases from J, with 21 bases in between. This CDR3 comprises 16 residues. The CDR3 DNA sequence: TGCGCCAGCAGCCAAATCTTCAGAAAGGTCGGGGGAGAAGCTTTCTTT. Translated: CASSQIFRKVGGEAFF.

V gene TRBV5-4 combines with J gene TRBJ2-1; D unclear. The CDR3 is 11 amino acids. Germline CDR1 and CDR2: SGHNT and YYREEE (reference sequence). V dropped 4 bases and J dropped 5 bases, with 4 bases sitting between them. The CDR3 loop is CASSTNNEQFF. The CDR3, as DNA: TGTGCCAGCAGCACCAACAATGAGCAGTTCTTC.

This chain links TRBV11-3 with TRBJ2-1; 7 bases agree with TRBD1. V was clipped by 5 bases and J by 11 bases; unmatched bases: 9. Germline loops: CDR1 SGHNT, CDR2 YENEEA. This CDR3 has 13 amino acids. This CDR3 reads CASSQTTGPKQFF. The DNA of the CDR3 is TGTGCCAGCAGCCAGACGACAGGGCCCAAGCAGTTCTTC. Complete variable domain (other parts from reference TRBV11-3 and TRBJ2-1): EAGVVQSPRYKIIEKKQPVAFWCNPISGHNTLYWYLQNLGQGPELLIRYENEEAVDDSQLPKDRFSAERLKGVDSTLKIQPAELGDSAVYLCASSQTTGPKQFFGPGTRLTVL.

The J gene is TRBJ2-1, the V gene TRBV27; 8 nucleotides agree with TRBD2. This CDR3 is 16 amino acids long. V trimming: 6 bases; J trimming: 6 bases; junction bases outside the gene matches: 13. Germline V gives CDR1 MNHEY, CDR2 SMNVEV (reference sequence). The CDR3 DNA reads as TGTGCCAGCAGGCCCTTTGCAGCGGGAGAAGGCAATGAGCAGTTCTTC. Translating it yields CASRPFAAGEGNEQFF.

This clone was counted once. The CDR3 loop is CASSERGSNQPQHF. The CDR3 DNA reads TGCGCCAGCAGTGAAAGGGGTAGCAATCAGCCCCAGCATTTT. V and J are TRBV10-2 and TRBJ1-5, with D perhaps TRBD1 (5 bases). Per the germline V gene, CDR1 is WSHSY and CDR2 is SAAADI. There are 14 residues in the CDR3. Trimming stripped 3 bases from V and 0 bases from J, with 6 bases between.

Notes on this clone: A single base separates this from a much larger clone, so it may be a read error. This rearrangement joins TRBV4-1 to TRBJ2-5; no clear D gene. Germline V gene sequence: CDR1 MGHRA, CDR2 YSYEKL. This CDR3 contains 14 residues. CDR3 sequence: CANSQRWLQETQYF. CDR3 coding DNA: TGCGCCAACAGCCAGAGGTGGCTGCAAGAGACCCAGTACTTC.

The chain combines TRBV7-2 with TRBJ2-5; TRBD2 matches at 7 bases. With V trimmed by 5 bases and J by 2 bases, 8 bases remained unmatched. This CDR3 is built from 15 residues. Germline V CDR1 and CDR2: SGHTA, FQGNSA. CDR3 nucleotide sequence: TGTGCCAGCAGCCTTGCTTCTAGCGGTCAAGAGACCCAGTACTTC. The encoded protein is CASSLASSGQETQYF.

This clone was picked up one time. V and J are TRBV14 and TRBJ2-2; the match to TRBD2 covers 9 bases. Germline CDR1 SGHDN, CDR2 FVKESK. This CDR3 contains 21 residues. The ends lost 0 bases at V and 9 bases at J; junction bases unmatched: 23. The CDR3 is CASSQDKAYETSGGRGRELFF. DNA of the CDR3: TGTGCCAGCAGCCAAGATAAGGCCTATGAGACTAGCGGCGGCAGGGGCCGGGAGCTGTTTTTT.

The chain links TRBV19 to TRBJ2-1; possibly TRBD2 for D (7 bases). Per the germline V gene, CDR1 is LNHDA and CDR2 is SQIVND (reference sequence). V was clipped by 0 bases and J by 9 bases, with 18 bases between them. This CDR3 comprises 16 residues. This CDR3 is CASSIDARRRGGEQFF. The CDR3 nucleotides read TGTGCCAGTAGTATAGATGCTAGACGGAGGGGGGGTGAGCAGTTCTTC.

The V call is TRBV12-2, the J call TRBJ2-3; the table names TRBD2, a call not compared with the DNA. TRBV12-2 is a recognized pseudogene. This CDR3 has 17 amino acids. Here the CDR3 reads CASRYYRESGHTDTQYF. The CDR3 DNA reads as TGTGCAAGTCGCTATTACCGGGAGAGCGGACACACAGATACGCAGTATTTT.

This rearrangement joins TRBV11-3 to TRBJ2-1; perhaps TRBD2 as D (6 bases). CDR3 length: 11 residues. Germline V gene data show CDR1 as SGHNT and CDR2 as YENEEA. The germline V and J ends were trimmed by 5 bases and 8 bases, with 7 bases remaining between them. The CDR3 DNA follows: TGTGCCAGCAGCCGGGACTATGAGCAGTTCTTC. Translating gives CASSRDYEQFF.

The sample holds a few counts of this clone. Other nucleotide sequences from this sample produce the same CDR3. The V gene is TRBV28, the J gene TRBJ2-7, with TRBD2 matching over 7 bases. Germline V CDR1 and CDR2: MDHEN, SYDVKM. V lost 8 bases to trimming and J lost 6 bases; unmatched junction nucleotides: 7. This CDR3 has 12 amino acids. The CDR3 is CASRSGLGEQYF. CDR3 coding DNA: TGTGCCAGCCGTAGCGGGTTAGGCGAGCAGTACTTC.

This clone was seen at least ten times. The gene calls are TRBV19 and TRBJ2-1, with TRBD2 as a possible D gene (6 bases). The V gene's germline CDR1 is LNHDA and CDR2 SQIVND (reference sequence). V gave up 2 bases and J gave up 6 bases, with 11 bases separating them. This CDR3 has 14 residues. This CDR3 reads CASSITGDGNEQFF. Written as DNA, the CDR3 is TGTGCCAGTAGTATAACGGGAGATGGCAATGAGCAGTTCTTC.

The rearrangement joins TRBV7-3 to TRBJ2-2; D uncertain. Germline V gene lookup returns CDR1 SGHTA and CDR2 FQGTGA. Trimming removed 5 bases from V and 9 bases from J, with 13 bases in between. This CDR3 has 13 residues. In DNA form, the CDR3 reads TGTGCCAGCAGCCATGGGTCCTCCCGGGAGCTGTTTTTT. Translated: CASSHGSSRELFF.

The chain is built from TRBV19 and TRBJ1-5; 12 bases are shared with TRBD1. Germline CDR1 is LNHDA and CDR2 is SQIVND (reference sequence). The CDR3 is made up of 16 amino acids. The V and J ends lost 7 bases and 2 bases, in that order; junction bases with no gene match: 6. The CDR3 loop is CASKGTGGSGNQPQHF. CDR3 coding DNA: TGTGCCAGTAAGGGGACAGGGGGCAGTGGCAATCAGCCCCAGCATTTT.

The rearrangement uses TRBV2 and TRBJ1-3; D is unclear. CDR3 length equals 15 residues. Germline V gene data show CDR1 as SNHLY and CDR2 as FYNNEI. V was pared by 3 bases and J by 0 bases, with 9 bases between. CDR3 in amino acids: CASSEGRTSGNTIYF. For the CDR3, the DNA is TGTGCCAGCAGTGAGGGCAGAACCTCTGGAAACACCATATATTTT.

The chain joins TRBV5-6 to TRBJ1-1, with 8 bases that match TRBD1. The CDR3 is 18 amino acids. The junction had 15 bases not matched to a gene; V was cut back by 0 bases and J by 5 bases. The germline V gene encodes CDR1 SGHDT and CDR2 YYEEEE. This CDR3 is CASSLGYRQGIRVTEAFF. For the CDR3, the DNA is TGTGCCAGCAGCTTGGGCTACAGACAGGGGATAAGGGTGACTGAAGCTTTCTTT.

The chain combines TRBV6-5 with TRBJ2-1, with D uncertain. The V gene's germline CDR1 is MNHEY and CDR2 SVGAGI. The ends were cut back, 6 bases at V and 1 base at J, with 13 bases in the middle. The CDR3 is 15 amino acids. The CDR3 DNA sequence: TGTGCCAGCAGAACCTTTAGTGGGTCCTACAATGAGCAGTTCTTC. Residues: CASRTFSGSYNEQFF.

This clone was observed many times. This chain connects TRBV11-2 to TRBJ2-5; TRBD2 matches 14 bases. Germline V gene sequence: CDR1 SGHAT, CDR2 FQNNGV. The J segment lost 5 bases and the V segment lost 6 bases, leaving 2 bases of the junction unmatched. The CDR3 extends over 14 amino acids. Here the CDR3 reads CASRRLAGGETQYF. Written as DNA, the CDR3 is TGTGCCAGCAGACGACTAGCGGGAGGGGAGACCCAGTACTTC. The complete variable domain, with remaining parts taken from reference TRBV11-2 and TRBJ2-5, reads EAGVAQSPRYKIIEKRQSVAFWCNPISGHATLYWYQQILGQGPKLLIQFQNNGVVDDSQLPKDRFSAERLKGVDSTLKIQPAKLEDSAVYLCASRRLAGGETQYFGPGTRLLVL.

V is TRBV4-1 and J is TRBJ2-2, with D unclear. Deletions cut 4 bases from V and 6 bases from J, with 9 bases between. Germline CDR1 MGHRA, CDR2 YSYEKL. This CDR3 has 13 residues. CDR3 bases: TGCGCCAGCAGCCTCAAGGAAGCCGGGGAGCTGTTTTTT. Translating it yields CASSLKEAGELFF.